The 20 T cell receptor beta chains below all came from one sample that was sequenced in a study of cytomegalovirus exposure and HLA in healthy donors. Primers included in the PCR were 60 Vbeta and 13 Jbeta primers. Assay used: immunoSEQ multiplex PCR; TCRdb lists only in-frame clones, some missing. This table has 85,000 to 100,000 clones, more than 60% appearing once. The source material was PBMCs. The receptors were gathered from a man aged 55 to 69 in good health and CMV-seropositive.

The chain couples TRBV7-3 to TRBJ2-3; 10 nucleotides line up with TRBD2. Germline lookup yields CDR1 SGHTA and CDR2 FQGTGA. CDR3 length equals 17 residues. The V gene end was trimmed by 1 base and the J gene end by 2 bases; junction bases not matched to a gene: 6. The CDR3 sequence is CASSLMASGGPTDTQYF. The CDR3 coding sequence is TGTGCCAGCAGCTTAATGGCTAGCGGGGGCCCCACAGATACGCAGTATTTT.

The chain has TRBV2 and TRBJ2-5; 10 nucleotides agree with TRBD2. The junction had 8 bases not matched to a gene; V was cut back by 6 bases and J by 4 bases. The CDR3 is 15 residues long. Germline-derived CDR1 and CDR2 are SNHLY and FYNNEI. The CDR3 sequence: CASSAGLAERETQYF. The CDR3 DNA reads TGTGCCAGCAGCGCCGGACTAGCGGAAAGAGAGACCCAGTACTTC.

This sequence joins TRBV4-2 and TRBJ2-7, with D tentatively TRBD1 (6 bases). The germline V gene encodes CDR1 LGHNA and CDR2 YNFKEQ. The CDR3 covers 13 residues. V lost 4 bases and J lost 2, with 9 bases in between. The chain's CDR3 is CASSLQGTYEQYF. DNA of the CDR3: TGTGCCAGCAGCCTGCAGGGGACCTACGAGCAGTACTTC.

CDR3 residues: CASRSGGAYNEQFF. In DNA form, the CDR3 reads TGTGCCAGTCGTAGCGGGGGGGCCTACAATGAGCAGTTCTTC. The chain has TRBV19 and TRBJ2-1; 11 bases line up with TRBD2. CDR3 length: 14 residues. The germline V gene has CDR1 LNHDA and CDR2 SQIVND (reference sequence). V lost 8 bases, J lost 2 bases, and 2 bases stayed unmatched. The whole variable domain, remainder taken from reference TRBV19 and TRBJ2-1, is DGGITQSPKYLFRKEGQNVTLSCEQNLNHDAMYWYRQDPGQGLRLIYYSQIVNDFQKGDIAEGYSVSREKKESFPLTVTSAQKNPTAFYLCASRSGGAYNEQFFGPGTRLTVL.

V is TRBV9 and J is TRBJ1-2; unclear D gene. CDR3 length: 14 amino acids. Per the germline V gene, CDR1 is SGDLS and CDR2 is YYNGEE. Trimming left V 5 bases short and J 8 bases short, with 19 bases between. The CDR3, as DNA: TGTGCCAGCAGACCCGCGGAAGAGGGTCAGGGCTACACCTTC. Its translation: CASRPAEEGQGYTF.

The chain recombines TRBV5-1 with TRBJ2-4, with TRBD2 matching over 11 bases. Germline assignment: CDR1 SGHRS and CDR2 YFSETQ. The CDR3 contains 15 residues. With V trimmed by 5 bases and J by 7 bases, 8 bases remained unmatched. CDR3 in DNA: TGCGCCAGCAGACGTAGCGGGGGGGCTCCCAACATTCAGTACTTC. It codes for CASRRSGGAPNIQYF.

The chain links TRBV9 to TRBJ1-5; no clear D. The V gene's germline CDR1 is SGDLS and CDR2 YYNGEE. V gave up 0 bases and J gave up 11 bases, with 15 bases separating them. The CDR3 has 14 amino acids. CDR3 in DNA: TGTGCCAGCAGCGTAGGGCAGGCGGGGTCGGCCCAGCATTTT. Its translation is CASSVGQAGSAQHF. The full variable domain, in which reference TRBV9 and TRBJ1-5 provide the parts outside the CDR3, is DSGVTQTPKHLITATGQRVTLRCSPRSGDLSVYWYQQSLDQGLQFLIQYYNGEERAKGNILERFSAQQFPDLHSELNLSSLELGDSALYFCASSVGQAGSAQHFGDGTRLSIL.

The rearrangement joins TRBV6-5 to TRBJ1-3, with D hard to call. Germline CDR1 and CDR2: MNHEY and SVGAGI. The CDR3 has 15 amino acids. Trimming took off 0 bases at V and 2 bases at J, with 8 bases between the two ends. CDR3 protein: CASSYSNSPGNTIYF. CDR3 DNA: TGTGCCAGCAGTTACTCGAACAGCCCTGGAAACACCATATATTTT.

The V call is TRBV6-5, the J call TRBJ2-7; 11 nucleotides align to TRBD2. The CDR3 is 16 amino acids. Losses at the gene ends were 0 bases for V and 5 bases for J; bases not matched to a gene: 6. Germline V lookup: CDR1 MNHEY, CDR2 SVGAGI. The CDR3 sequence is CASSYSRLAGRDEQYF. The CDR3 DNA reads TGTGCCAGCAGTTACTCGAGACTAGCGGGGAGAGACGAGCAGTACTTC.

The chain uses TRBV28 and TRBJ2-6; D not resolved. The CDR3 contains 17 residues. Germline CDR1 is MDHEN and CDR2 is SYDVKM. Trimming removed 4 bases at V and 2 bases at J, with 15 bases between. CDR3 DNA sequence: TGTGCCAGCAGTTCGGCAGGCCCGCAGACTGGGGCCAACGTCCTGACTTTC. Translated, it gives CASSSAGPQTGANVLTF.

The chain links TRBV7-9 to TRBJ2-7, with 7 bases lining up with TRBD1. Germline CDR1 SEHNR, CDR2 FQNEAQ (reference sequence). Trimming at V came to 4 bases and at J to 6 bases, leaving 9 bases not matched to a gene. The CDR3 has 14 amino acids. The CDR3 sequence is CASSSTYRGPEQYF. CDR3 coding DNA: TGTGCCAGCAGCTCAACGTACAGGGGACCCGAGCAGTACTTC.

The CDR3 DNA reads as TGTGCCAGCAGTCCATCGGGATCTAATTCACCCCTCCACTTT. It yields the protein CASSPSGSNSPLHF. The chain has TRBV28 and TRBJ1-6; D ambiguous. The CDR3 covers 14 residues. V was cut by 5 bases and J by 6 bases, with 11 bases left in between. Germline loops: CDR1 MDHEN, CDR2 SYDVKM. Looking up the rest from reference TRBV28 and TRBJ1-6 gives the full variable domain: DVKVTQSSRYLVKRTGEKVFLECVQDMDHENMFWYRQDPGLGLRLIYFSYDVKMKEKGDIPEGYSVSREKKERFSLILESASTNQTSMYLCASSPSGSNSPLHFGNGTRLTVT.

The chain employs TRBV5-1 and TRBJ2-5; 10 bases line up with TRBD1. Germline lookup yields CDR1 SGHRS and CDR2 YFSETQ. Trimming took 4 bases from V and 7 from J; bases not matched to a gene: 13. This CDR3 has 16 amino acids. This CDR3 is CASSPRPGQGMVTQYF. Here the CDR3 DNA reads TGCGCCAGCAGCCCAAGACCGGGACAGGGGATGGTGACCCAGTACTTC.

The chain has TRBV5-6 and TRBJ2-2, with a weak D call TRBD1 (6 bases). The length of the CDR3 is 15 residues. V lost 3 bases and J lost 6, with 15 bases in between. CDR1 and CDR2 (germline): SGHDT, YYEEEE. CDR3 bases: TGTGCCAGCAGCTCCAGGGGTAAAGAATCCGGGGAGCTGTTTTTT. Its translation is CASSSRGKESGELFF.

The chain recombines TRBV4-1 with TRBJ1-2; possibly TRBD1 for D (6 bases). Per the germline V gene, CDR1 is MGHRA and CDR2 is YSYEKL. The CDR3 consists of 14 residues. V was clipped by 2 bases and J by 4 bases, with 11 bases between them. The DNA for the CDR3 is TGCGCCAGCAGCCAATATACAGGGTTCTATGGCTACACCTTC. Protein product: CASSQYTGFYGYTF.

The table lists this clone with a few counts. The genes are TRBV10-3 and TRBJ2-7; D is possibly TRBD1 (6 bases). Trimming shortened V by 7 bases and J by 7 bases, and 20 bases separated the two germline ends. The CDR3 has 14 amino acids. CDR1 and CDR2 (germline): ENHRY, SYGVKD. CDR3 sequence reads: CAITSGQSAGEQYF. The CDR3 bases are TGTGCCATCACTTCCGGACAGTCGGCAGGGGAGCAGTACTTC.

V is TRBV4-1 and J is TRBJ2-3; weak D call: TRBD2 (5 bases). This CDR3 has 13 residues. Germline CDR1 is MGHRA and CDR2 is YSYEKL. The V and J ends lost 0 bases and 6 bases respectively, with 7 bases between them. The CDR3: CASSQEEADTQYF. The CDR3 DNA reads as TGCGCCAGCAGCCAAGAGGAGGCGGATACGCAGTATTTT.

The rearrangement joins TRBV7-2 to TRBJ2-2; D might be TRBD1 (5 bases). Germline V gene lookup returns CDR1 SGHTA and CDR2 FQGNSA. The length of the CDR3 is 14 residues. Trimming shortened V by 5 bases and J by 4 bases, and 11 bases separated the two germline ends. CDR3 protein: CASSRRVITGELFF. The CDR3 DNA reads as TGTGCCAGCAGCCGCAGGGTAATCACCGGGGAGCTGTTTTTT.

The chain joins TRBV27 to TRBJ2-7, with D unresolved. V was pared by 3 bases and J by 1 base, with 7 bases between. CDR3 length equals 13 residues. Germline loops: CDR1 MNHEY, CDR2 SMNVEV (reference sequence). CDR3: CASSLGISYEQYF. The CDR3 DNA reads TGTGCCAGCAGTTTGGGCATTTCCTACGAGCAGTACTTC.

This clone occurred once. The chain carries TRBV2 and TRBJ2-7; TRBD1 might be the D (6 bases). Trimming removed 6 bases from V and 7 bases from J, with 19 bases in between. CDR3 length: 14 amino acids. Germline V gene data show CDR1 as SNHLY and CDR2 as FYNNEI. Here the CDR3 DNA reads TGTGCCAGCAGGGACGCGACAGGCTGGGCAGAGCAGTACTTC. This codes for CASRDATGWAEQYF. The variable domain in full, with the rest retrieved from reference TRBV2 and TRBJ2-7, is EPEVTQTPSHQVTQMGQEVILRCVPISNHLYFYWYRQILGQKVEFLVSFYNNEISEKSEIFDDQFSVERPDGSNFTLKIRSTKLEDSAMYFCASRDATGWAEQYFGPGTRLTVT.